These T cell receptor beta chains were read from a single sample in a study of cytomegalovirus exposure and HLA in healthy donors. TCRdb's table, derived via immunoSEQ multiplex PCR, lists solely in-frame clones and lacks some. This repertoire includes about 160,000 clones. The sample taken for sequencing was PBMCs. The receptor set was obtained from a young man in good health and CMV-seronegative. The CDR3 runs from the conserved cysteine through the conserved F or W. D genes are given only for firm matches.

V gene	J gene	D gene	CDR3 protein	CDR3 DNA
TRBV4-3	TRBJ2-1	TRBD2	CASSRHVTSGYNEQFF	TGCGCCAGCAGCCGACACGTTACTAGCGGTTACAATGAGCAGTTCTTC
TRBV20-1	TRBJ1-1	-	CSASRIPEAFF	TGCAGTGCTAGTCGTATCCCCGAAGCTTTCTTT
TRBV16	TRBJ2-7	-	CASSQSLGGKQYF	TGTGCCAGCAGCCAATCTCTGGGGGGTAAGCAGTACTTC
TRBV7-9	TRBJ2-1	TRBD2	CASSLGSSGRTSSYNEQFF	TGTGCCAGCAGCTTAGGTTCTAGCGGGAGAACCAGCTCCTACAATGAGCAGTTCTTC
TRBV10-3	TRBJ2-1	TRBD2	CASGGSSYNEQFF	TGTGCCAGTGGCGGGAGCTCCTACAATGAGCAGTTCTTC
TRBV15	TRBJ2-5	-	CATRRGAQETQYF	TGTGCCACCAGGCGCGGGGCACAAGAGACCCAGTACTTC
TRBV7-9	TRBJ1-1	-	CASSLMSTEAFF	TGTGCCAGCAGCTTAATGAGCACTGAAGCTTTCTTT
TRBV10-3	TRBJ1-2	-	CAISEPSGSYGYTF	TGTGCCATCAGTGAGCCCTCAGGAAGCTATGGCTACACCTTC
TRBV19	TRBJ2-3	-	CASSIPQNTDTQYF	TGTGCCAGTAGTATCCCCCAAAACACAGATACGCAGTATTTT
TRBV6-4	TRBJ2-2	-	CASRMDWGTGELFF	TGTGCCAGCAGGATGGACTGGGGCACCGGGGAGCTGTTTTTT
TRBV5-1	TRBJ2-7	TRBD1	CASSPSPRTGTYEQYF	TGCGCCAGCAGCCCCAGCCCGCGGACAGGAACCTACGAGCAGTACTTC
TRBV11-1	TRBJ2-1	-	CASSLRSSYNEQFF	TGTGCCAGCAGCTTGCGGAGTTCTTACAATGAGCAGTTCTTC
TRBV10-3	TRBJ1-2	TRBD1	CAISEPSGTGGKDGYTF	TGTGCCATCAGTGAGCCCTCAGGGACAGGGGGAAAAGATGGCTACACCTTC
TRBV9	TRBJ2-1	-	CASSVTLAGTTVSNEQFF	TGTGCCAGCAGCGTGACTTTGGCCGGGACAACCGTTTCTAATGAGCAGTTCTTC
TRBV6-4	TRBJ2-1	TRBD2	CASSLGGGRAGEQFF	TGTGCCAGCAGTCTAGGGGGCGGGAGGGCCGGAGAGCAGTTCTTC
TRBV18	TRBJ1-1	TRBD1	CASSPRTGRAFF	TGTGCCAGCTCACCCCGGACAGGGCGGGCTTTCTTT
TRBV29-1	TRBJ2-3	-	CSVEEQSSTDTQYF	TGCAGCGTTGAGGAACAGTCTAGCACAGATACGCAGTATTTT
TRBV6-5	TRBJ2-7	TRBD2	CASSRISGSYEQYF	TGTGCCAGCAGTAGGATTAGCGGGAGCTACGAGCAGTACTTC
TRBV29-1	TRBJ1-1	-	CSGGILNTEAFF	TGCAGCGGCGGAATACTGAACACTGAAGCTTTCTTT
TRBV7-8	TRBJ2-7	-	CASSPSEIAYEQYF	TGTGCCAGCAGCCCCAGCGAGATCGCCTACGAGCAGTACTTC
TRBV18	TRBJ1-1	-	CASSPSEAGNTEAFF	TGTGCCAGCTCACCGAGTGAAGCAGGGAACACTGAAGCTTTCTTT
TRBV6-1	TRBJ2-3	-	CASSELTDTQYF	TGTGCCAGCAGTGAACTCACAGATACGCAGTATTTT
TRBV18	TRBJ1-1	TRBD1	CASSTTTGSAFF	TGTGCCAGCTCAACGACGACAGGGAGCGCTTTCTTT
TRBV10-1	TRBJ2-7	-	CASSLASSYEQYF	TGCGCCAGCAGTTTAGCTTCATCCTACGAGCAGTACTTC
TRBV11-1	TRBJ1-1	-	CASSSGLRTEAFF	TGTGCCAGCAGCTCAGGGCTTCGAACTGAAGCTTTCTTT
TRBV25-1	TRBJ1-1	TRBD1	CASSEWDRGTEAFF	TGTGCCAGCAGTGAGTGGGACAGGGGCACTGAAGCTTTCTTT
TRBV29-1	TRBJ2-2	TRBD1	CSVGLGRDRPTGELFF	TGCAGCGTCGGTTTGGGGCGGGACAGGCCCACCGGGGAGCTGTTTTTT
TRBV21-1	TRBJ2-1	-	CASRRASGNNEQFF	TGTGCCAGCCGCCGGGCTAGCGGGAACAATGAGCAGTTCTTC
TRBV9	TRBJ1-1	-	CASSPRGSEAFF	TGTGCCAGCAGCCCACGTGGTTCGGAGGCTTTCTTT
TRBV4-1	TRBJ1-5	-	CASSPMGAGRQPQHF	TGCGCCAGCAGCCCGATGGGAGCGGGGCGTCAGCCCCAGCATTTT
TRBV5-4	TRBJ2-7	TRBD1	CASSPRTGQYEQYF	TGCGCCAGCAGCCCACGGACAGGGCAATACGAGCAGTACTTC
TRBV29-1	TRBJ2-3	TRBD1	CSVNRGTSTDTQYF	TGCAGCGTAAACAGGGGAACGAGTACAGATACGCAGTATTTT
TRBV11-2	TRBJ1-1	-	CASSLEGRGIIDTEAFF	TGTGCCAGCAGCTTAGAGGGCAGGGGCATTATTGACACTGAAGCTTTCTTT
TRBV10-1	TRBJ2-1	-	CASSGGSIPTGNEQFF	TGCGCCAGCAGTGGAGGGAGTATCCCTACGGGTAATGAGCAGTTCTTC
TRBV5-1	TRBJ2-5	-	CASSSPVGPETQYF	TGCGCCAGCAGCTCCCCAGTTGGCCCGGAGACCCAGTACTTC
TRBV5-1	TRBJ2-7	TRBD1	CASSPRDREDEQYF	TGCGCCAGCAGCCCCCGGGACAGAGAAGACGAGCAGTACTTC
TRBV10-3	TRBJ2-7	TRBD1	CAISESRGQGSYEQYF	TGTGCCATCAGTGAGTCGCGGGGACAGGGGTCCTACGAGCAGTACTTC
TRBV4-3	TRBJ2-1	-	CASSQDKLETYNEQFF	TGCGCCAGCAGCCAAGATAAGCTAGAGACGTACAATGAGCAGTTCTTC
TRBV15	TRBJ1-2	-	CATSRDLGGRYTF	TGTGCCACCAGCAGAGATTTAGGGGGACGCTACACCTTC
TRBV5-1	TRBJ2-1	-	CASRRTSSSYNEQFF	TGCGCCAGCAGGCGGACTTCGAGCTCCTACAATGAGCAGTTCTTC
TRBV6-5	TRBJ2-1	-	CASSYGSVYNEQFF	TGTGCCAGCAGTTACGGGAGCGTGTACAATGAGCAGTTCTTC
TRBV7-9	TRBJ1-4	-	CASSLGARELFF	TGTGCCAGCAGCTTGGGGGCGCGGGAACTGTTTTTT
TRBV7-2	TRBJ1-2	TRBD1	CASSLQGTAATGGYTF	TGTGCCAGCAGCTTACAGGGGACAGCAGCTACGGGGGGCTACACCTTC
TRBV7-9	TRBJ2-3	-	CASSLARSRRGTDTQYF	TGTGCCAGCAGCTTAGCGAGGTCAAGGAGGGGCACAGATACGCAGTATTTT
TRBV28	TRBJ2-7	TRBD2	CASNSDGRGEIYEQYF	TGTGCCAGCAACTCCGACGGACGGGGGGAGATCTACGAGCAGTACTTC